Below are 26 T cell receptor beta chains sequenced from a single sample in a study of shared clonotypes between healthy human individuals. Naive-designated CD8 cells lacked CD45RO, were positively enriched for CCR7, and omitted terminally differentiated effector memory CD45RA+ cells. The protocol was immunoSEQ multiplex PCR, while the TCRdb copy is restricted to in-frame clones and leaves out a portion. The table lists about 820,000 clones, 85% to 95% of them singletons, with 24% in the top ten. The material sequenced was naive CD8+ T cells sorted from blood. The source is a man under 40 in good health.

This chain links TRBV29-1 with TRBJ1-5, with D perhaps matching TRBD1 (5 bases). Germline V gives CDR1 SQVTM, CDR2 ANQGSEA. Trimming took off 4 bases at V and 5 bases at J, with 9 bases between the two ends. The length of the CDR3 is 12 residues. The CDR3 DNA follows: TGCAGCGTTGTTCAGGGTGATCAGCCCCAGCATTTT. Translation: CSVVQGDQPQHF.

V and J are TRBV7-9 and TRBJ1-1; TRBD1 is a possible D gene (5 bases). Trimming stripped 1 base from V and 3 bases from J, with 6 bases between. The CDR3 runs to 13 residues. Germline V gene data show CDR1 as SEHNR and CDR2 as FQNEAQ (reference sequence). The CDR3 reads CASSLEGHTEAFF. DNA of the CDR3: TGTGCCAGCAGCTTAGAGGGGCACACTGAAGCTTTCTTT.

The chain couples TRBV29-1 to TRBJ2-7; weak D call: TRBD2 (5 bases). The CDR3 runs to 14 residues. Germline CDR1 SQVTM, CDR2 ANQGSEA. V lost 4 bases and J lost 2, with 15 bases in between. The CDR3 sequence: CSVVFSGLPYEQYF. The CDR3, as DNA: TGCAGCGTTGTGTTTTCGGGATTACCCTACGAGCAGTACTTC.

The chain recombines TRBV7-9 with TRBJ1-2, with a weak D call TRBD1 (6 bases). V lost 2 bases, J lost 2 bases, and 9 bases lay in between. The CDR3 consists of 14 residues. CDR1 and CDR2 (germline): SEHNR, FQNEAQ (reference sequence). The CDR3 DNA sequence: TGTGCCAGCAGCTTAACGGACAGAAACTATGGCTACACCTTC. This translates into CASSLTDRNYGYTF.

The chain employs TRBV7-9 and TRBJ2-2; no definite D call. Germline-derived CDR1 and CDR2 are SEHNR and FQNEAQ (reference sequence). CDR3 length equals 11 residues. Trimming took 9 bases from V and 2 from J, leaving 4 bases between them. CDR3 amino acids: CASDNTGELFF. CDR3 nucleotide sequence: TGTGCCAGTGATAACACCGGGGAGCTGTTTTTT.

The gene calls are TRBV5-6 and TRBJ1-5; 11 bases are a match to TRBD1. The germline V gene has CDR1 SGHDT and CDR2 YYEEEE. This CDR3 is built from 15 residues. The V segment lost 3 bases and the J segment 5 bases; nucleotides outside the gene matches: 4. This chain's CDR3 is CASSSGTGGYQPQHF. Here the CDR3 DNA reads TGTGCCAGCAGCTCAGGGACAGGGGGATATCAGCCCCAGCATTTT.

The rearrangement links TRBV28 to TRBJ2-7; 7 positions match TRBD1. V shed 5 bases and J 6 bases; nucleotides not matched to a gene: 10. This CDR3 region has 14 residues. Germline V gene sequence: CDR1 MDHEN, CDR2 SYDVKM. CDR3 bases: TGTGCCAGCAGTCCGACGACAGGGTTGTTCGAGCAGTACTTC. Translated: CASSPTTGLFEQYF.

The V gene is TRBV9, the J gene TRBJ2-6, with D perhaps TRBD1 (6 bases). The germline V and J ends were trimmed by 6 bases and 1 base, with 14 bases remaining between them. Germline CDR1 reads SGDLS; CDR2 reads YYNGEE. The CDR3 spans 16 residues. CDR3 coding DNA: TGTGCCAGCACCTCGAGGGGGTTTTCTGGGGCCAACGTCCTGACTTTC. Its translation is CASTSRGFSGANVLTF. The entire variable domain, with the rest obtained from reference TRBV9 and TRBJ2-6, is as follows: DSGVTQTPKHLITATGQRVTLRCSPRSGDLSVYWYQQSLDQGLQFLIQYYNGEERAKGNILERFSAQQFPDLHSELNLSSLELGDSALYFCASTSRGFSGANVLTFGAGSRLTVL.

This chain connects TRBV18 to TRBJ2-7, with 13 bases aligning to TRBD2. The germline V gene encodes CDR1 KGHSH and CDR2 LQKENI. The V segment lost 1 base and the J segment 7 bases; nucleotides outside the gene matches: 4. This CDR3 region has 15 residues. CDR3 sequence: CASSPQTSGRLEQYF. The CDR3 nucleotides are TGTGCCAGCTCACCACAGACTAGCGGGAGGCTGGAGCAGTACTTC.

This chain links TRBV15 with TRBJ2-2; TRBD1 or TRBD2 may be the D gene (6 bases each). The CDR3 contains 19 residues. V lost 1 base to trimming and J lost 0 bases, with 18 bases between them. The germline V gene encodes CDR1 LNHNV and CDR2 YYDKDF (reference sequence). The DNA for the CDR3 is TGTGCCACCAGCAGAGGGCCCACTGGGGGGCCAACGAACACCGGGGAGCTGTTTTTT. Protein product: CATSRGPTGGPTNTGELFF.

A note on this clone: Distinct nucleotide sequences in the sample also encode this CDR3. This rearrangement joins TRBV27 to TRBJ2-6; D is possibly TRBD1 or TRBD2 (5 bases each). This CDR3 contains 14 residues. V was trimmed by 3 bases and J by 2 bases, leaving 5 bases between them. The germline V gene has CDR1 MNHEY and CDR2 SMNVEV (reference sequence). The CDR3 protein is CASSLGAGANVLTF. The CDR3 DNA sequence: TGTGCCAGCAGTTTGGGGGCTGGGGCCAACGTCCTGACTTTC. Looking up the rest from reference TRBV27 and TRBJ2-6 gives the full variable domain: EAQVTQNPRYLITVTGKKLTVTCSQNMNHEYMSWYRQDPGLGLRQIYYSMNVEVTDKGDVPEGYKVSRKEKRNFPLILESPSPNQTSLYFCASSLGAGANVLTFGAGSRLTVL.

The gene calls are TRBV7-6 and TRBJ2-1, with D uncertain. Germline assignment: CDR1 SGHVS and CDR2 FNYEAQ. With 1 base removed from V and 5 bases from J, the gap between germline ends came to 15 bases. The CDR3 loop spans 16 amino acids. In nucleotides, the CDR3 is TGTGCCAGCAGCTTAGTTAGGGCGGTTGGAAACAATGAGCAGTTCTTC. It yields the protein CASSLVRAVGNNEQFF.

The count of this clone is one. In DNA form, the CDR3 reads TGTGCCAGCAGCTCCGGGACAGCATATCAGTACTTC. It encodes CASSSGTAYQYF. The chain uses TRBV13 and TRBJ2-7; 7 nucleotides align to TRBD1. Germline CDR1 PRHDT, CDR2 FYEKMQ (reference sequence). V lost 4 bases to trimming and J lost 10 bases; unmatched junction nucleotides: 7. The CDR3 is made up of 12 amino acids.

CDR3 protein: CASSTRNRGTSSVEQYF. In DNA, the CDR3 is TGTGCCAGCAGCACCAGGAACCGAGGAACTAGTTCGGTCGAGCAGTACTTC. This chain connects TRBV7-8 to TRBJ2-7, with D possibly TRBD2 on 5 matching bases. Germline CDR1 and CDR2: SGHVS and FQNEAQ. The CDR3 has 17 amino acids. V lost 5 bases and J lost 6, with 26 bases in between.

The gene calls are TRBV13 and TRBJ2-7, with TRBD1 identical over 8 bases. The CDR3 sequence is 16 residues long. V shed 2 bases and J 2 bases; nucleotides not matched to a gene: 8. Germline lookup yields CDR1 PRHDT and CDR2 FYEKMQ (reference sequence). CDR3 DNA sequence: TGTGCCAGCAGCTTACGTAGCGAGACAGGGGCCTACGAGCAGTACTTC. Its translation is CASSLRSETGAYEQYF.

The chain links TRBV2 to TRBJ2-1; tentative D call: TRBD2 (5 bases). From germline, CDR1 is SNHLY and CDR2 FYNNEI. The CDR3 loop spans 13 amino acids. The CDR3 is CAGAVTANNEQFF. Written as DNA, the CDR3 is TGTGCAGGAGCGGTCACTGCGAACAATGAGCAGTTCTTC.

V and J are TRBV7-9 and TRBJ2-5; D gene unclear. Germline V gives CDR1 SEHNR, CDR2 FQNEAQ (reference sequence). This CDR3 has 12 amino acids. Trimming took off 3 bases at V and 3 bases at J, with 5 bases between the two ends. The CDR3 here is CASSFIEETQYF. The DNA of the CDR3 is TGTGCCAGCAGCTTCATTGAAGAGACCCAGTACTTC.

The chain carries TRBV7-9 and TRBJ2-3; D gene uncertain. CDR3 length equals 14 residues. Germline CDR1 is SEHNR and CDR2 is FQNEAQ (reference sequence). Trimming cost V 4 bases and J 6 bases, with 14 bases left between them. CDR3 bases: TGTGCCAGCAGCTCGGACCCGACTTGGGATACGCAGTATTTT. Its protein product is CASSSDPTWDTQYF.

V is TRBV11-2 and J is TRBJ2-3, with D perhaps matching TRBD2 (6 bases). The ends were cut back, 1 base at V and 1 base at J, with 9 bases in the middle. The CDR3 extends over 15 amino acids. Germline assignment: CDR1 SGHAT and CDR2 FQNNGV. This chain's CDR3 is CASSLVLAGTDTQYF. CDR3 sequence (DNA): TGTGCCAGCAGCTTAGTACTAGCCGGCACAGATACGCAGTATTTT.

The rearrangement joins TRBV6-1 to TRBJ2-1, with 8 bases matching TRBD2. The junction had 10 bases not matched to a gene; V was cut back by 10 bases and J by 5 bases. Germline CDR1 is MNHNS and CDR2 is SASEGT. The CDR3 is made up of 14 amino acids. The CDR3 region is CATRDLAGNNEQFF. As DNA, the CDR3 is TGTGCCACCAGGGATCTAGCGGGTAACAATGAGCAGTTCTTC.

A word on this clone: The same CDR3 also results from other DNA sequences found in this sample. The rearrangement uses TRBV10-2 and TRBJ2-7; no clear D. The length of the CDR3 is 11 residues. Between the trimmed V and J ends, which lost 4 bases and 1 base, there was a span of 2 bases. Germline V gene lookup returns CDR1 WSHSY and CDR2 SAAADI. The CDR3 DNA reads TGCGCCAGCAGTGGGTCCTACGAGCAGTACTTC. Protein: CASSGSYEQYF.

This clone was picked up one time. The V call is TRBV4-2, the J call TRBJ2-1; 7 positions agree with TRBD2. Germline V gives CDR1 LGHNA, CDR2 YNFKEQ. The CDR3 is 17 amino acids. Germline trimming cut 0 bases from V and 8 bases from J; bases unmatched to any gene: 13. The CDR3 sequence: CASSQDRSGLNGDEQFF. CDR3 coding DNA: TGTGCCAGCAGCCAAGATCGTTCGGGACTAAATGGCGATGAGCAGTTCTTC.

CDR3 nucleotide sequence: TGCGCCAGCAGCCGGTCGATGGGAAGCTCAGAGACCCAGTACTTC. Amino acids: CASSRSMGSSETQYF. This chain connects TRBV4-3 to TRBJ2-5; D call uncertain. V lost 4 bases and J lost 4, with 16 bases in between. The CDR3 has 15 amino acids. Germline CDR1 and CDR2: LGHNA and YSLEER.

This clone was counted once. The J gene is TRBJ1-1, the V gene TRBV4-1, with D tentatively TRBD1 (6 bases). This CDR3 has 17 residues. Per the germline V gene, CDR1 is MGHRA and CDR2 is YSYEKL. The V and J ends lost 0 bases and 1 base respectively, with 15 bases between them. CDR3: CASSQEEFRGANTEAFF. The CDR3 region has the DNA TGCGCCAGCAGCCAAGAGGAGTTCAGGGGCGCGAACACTGAAGCTTTCTTT.

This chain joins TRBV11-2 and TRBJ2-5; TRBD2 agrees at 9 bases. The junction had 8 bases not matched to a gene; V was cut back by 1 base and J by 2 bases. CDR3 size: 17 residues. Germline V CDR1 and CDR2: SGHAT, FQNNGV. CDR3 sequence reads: CASSLGLAGRDQETQYF. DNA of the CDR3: TGTGCCAGCAGCTTAGGGCTAGCGGGACGGGATCAAGAGACCCAGTACTTC.

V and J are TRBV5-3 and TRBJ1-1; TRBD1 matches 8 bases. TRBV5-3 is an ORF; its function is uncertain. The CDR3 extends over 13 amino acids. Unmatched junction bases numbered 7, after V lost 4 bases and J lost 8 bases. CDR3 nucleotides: TGTGCCAGAAGCCACGGACAGGGATTGGAAGCTTTCTTT. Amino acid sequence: CARSHGQGLEAFF.